This entry lists 26 T cell receptor beta chains sequenced from one sample in a study of regulatory T cells in long-lasting Graves disease. Stated time point: persistent/refractory GD, antithyroid drugs over 5 years with positive TRAb. PBMC RNA was the source of the TCR library. Investigators prepared the TCR beta libraries by applying iRepertoire HTBI primers and Arm-PCR of CDR3 regions. One entry per CDR3 protein, called by TCRdb with MiXCR from the multiplex PCR reads. The sample includes approximately 400,000 distinct CDR3 sequences, roughly 23% of them seen just once. The input for sequencing was peripheral blood mononuclear cells (PBMCs), taken when the disease was refractory, from a patient treated with antithyroid drugs. The receptors come from a woman aged 40 to 50 with Graves disease.

This clonotype was recorded many times. The chain is built from TRBV7-9 and TRBJ2-4, with D perhaps matching TRBD1 (5 bases). CDR3 length: 14 amino acids. Germline CDR1 is SEHNR and CDR2 is FQNEAQ (reference sequence). Trimming shortened V by 3 bases and J by 5 bases, and 11 bases separated the two germline ends. The CDR3 spells CASSFAGMENIQYF. For the CDR3, the DNA is TGTGCCAGCAGCTTCGCAGGGATGGAAAACATTCAGTACTTC.

This clonotype was counted between two and nine times. The J gene is TRBJ1-6, the V gene TRBV20-1, with D maybe TRBD1 (6 bases). Deletions cut 3 bases from V and 10 bases from J, with 13 bases between. Germline CDR1 reads DFQATT; CDR2 reads SNEGSKA (reference sequence). This CDR3 is built from 13 residues. The CDR3 region has the DNA TGCAGTGCTAGGGACAGCGTGGGGTCACCCCTCCACTTT. As protein: CSARDSVGSPLHF.

Comment on this clonotype: One base away lies a much larger clone, so this may be a sequencing read error. CDR3 nucleotides: TGTGCCAGCAGCCACGGGACCTCCTACGAGCAGTACTTC. This encodes CASSHGTSYEQYF. This rearrangement joins TRBV3-1 to TRBJ2-7; D possibly matches TRBD1 or TRBD2 (5 bases each). Trimming left V 3 bases short and J 0 bases short, with 6 bases between. The CDR3 runs 13 residues. Germline V gene data show CDR1 as LGHDT and CDR2 as YNNKEL (reference sequence).

This chain connects TRBV27 to TRBJ2-1, with 7 bases fitting TRBD1. Germline values: CDR1 MNHEY, CDR2 SMNVEV (reference sequence). The CDR3 is 15 amino acids. V dropped 5 bases and J dropped 8; count of bases not matched to a gene: 12. CDR3 in amino acids: CASSPGTAVWDEQFF. The DNA of the CDR3 is TGTGCCAGCAGTCCGGGGACAGCGGTCTGGGATGAGCAGTTCTTC.

The chain is built from TRBV7-9 and TRBJ2-7; 9 bases match TRBD1. With V trimmed by 6 bases and J by 4 bases, 4 bases remained unmatched. The CDR3 contains 13 residues. Germline CDR1 is SEHNR and CDR2 is FQNEAQ (reference sequence). The CDR3 nucleotides are TGTGCCAGCAGTGACAGGGGGATTTACGAGCAGTACTTC. Its protein is CASSDRGIYEQYF. The whole variable domain, remainder taken from reference TRBV7-9 and TRBJ2-7, is DTGVSQNPRHKITKRGQNVTFRCDPISEHNRLYWYRQTLGQGPEFLTYFQNEAQLEKSRLLSDRFSAERPKGSFSTLEIQRTEQGDSAMYLCASSDRGIYEQYFGPGTRLTVT.

This clonotype was counted ten times or more. J is TRBJ1-2 and V is TRBV6-5; the D gene is possibly TRBD1 (6 bases). Germline V gene data show CDR1 as MNHEY and CDR2 as SVGAGI. This CDR3 is 17 amino acids long. Between the trimmed V and J ends, which lost 0 bases and 6 bases, there was a span of 20 bases. CDR3: CASSYSWRTALTHGYTF. CDR3 in DNA: TGTGCCAGCAGTTACTCTTGGAGGACAGCCCTGACGCATGGCTACACCTTC.

The J gene is TRBJ2-5, the V gene TRBV20-1; D call uncertain. This CDR3 comprises 11 residues. Germline V gives CDR1 DFQATT, CDR2 SNEGSKA (reference sequence). The V gene lost 3 bases and the J gene lost 7 bases, with 9 bases spanning the gap. CDR3 nucleotides: TGCAGTGCTAGTGGGCCGGTGACCCAGTACTTC. Its translation: CSASGPVTQYF.

This clonotype turned up a few times. One base away lies a much larger clone, so this may be a sequencing read error. In this CDR3 the conserved last residue, phenylalanine or tryptophan, is missing, so a read error is likely. DNA of the CDR3: TGTGCCAGCAGTGGGGGTTCCTACGAGCAGTACCTC. Translating it yields CASSGGSYEQYL. V usage is TRBV12-3 or TRBV12-4 and J usage is TRBJ2-7, with D tentatively TRBD1 or TRBD2 (5 bases each). The CDR3 is 12 amino acids. V shed 5 bases and J shed 1 base, with 6 bases lying between them.

The V gene is TRBV12-3 or TRBV12-4, the J gene TRBJ2-3, with 8 bases aligning to TRBD2. V shed 5 bases, J shed 0 bases, and the junction held 7 bases outside the gene matches. The CDR3 totals 16 residues. CDR3 sequence (DNA): TGTGCCAGCAGTCTTGGGGCTAGCGGGAGCACAGATACGCAGTATTTT. Protein product: CASSLGASGSTDTQYF.

As to this clonotype: The junction departs from germline at one end; a sequencing error may be responsible. The CDR3 sequence: CSVGLAERNTGELLF. The DNA of the CDR3 is TGCAGCGTTGGATTAGCGGAGAGGAACACCGGGGAGCTGCTTTTT. V is TRBV29-1 and J is TRBJ2-2; weak D call: TRBD2 (6 bases). CDR3 length: 15 residues. CDR1 SQVTM and CDR2 ANQGSEA come from the germline V gene.

At least ten counts were recorded for this clonotype. The genes are TRBV28 and TRBJ1-1; 10 bases line up with TRBD1. In germline, CDR1 is MDHEN, CDR2 SYDVKM. V lost 5 bases, J lost 4 bases, and 7 bases stayed unmatched. The CDR3 has 15 residues. CDR3 nucleotide sequence: TGTGCCAGCAGTGGACAGGGGGATGTTCTCACTGAAGCTTTCTTT. Its protein is CASSGQGDVLTEAFF.

V is TRBV11-3 and J is TRBJ2-7, with D tentatively TRBD2 (5 bases). V was cut by 5 bases and J by 3 bases, with 14 bases left in between. The CDR3 extends over 14 amino acids. CDR1 and CDR2 (germline): SGHNT, YENEEA. The CDR3 nucleotides read TGTGCCAGCAGCCCCTCTACGGGAATCTACGAGCAGTACTTC. Encoded protein: CASSPSTGIYEQYF.

This clonotype was observed at least ten times. The chain is built from TRBV15 and TRBJ1-6; D gene unclear. V was pared by 0 bases and J by 10 bases, with 7 bases between. The germline CDR1 and CDR2 sequences are LNHNV and YYDKDF (reference sequence). The CDR3 is made up of 13 amino acids. Here the CDR3 reads CATSREGYSPLHF. CDR3 DNA: TGTGCCACCAGCAGAGAGGGGTACTCACCCCTCCACTTT.

The rearrangement uses TRBV7-9 and TRBJ2-7; tentatively, D is TRBD2 (6 bases). The ends were cut back, 5 bases at V and 3 bases at J, with 11 bases in the middle. There are 13 residues in the CDR3. Germline V CDR1 and CDR2: SEHNR, FQNEAQ (reference sequence). CDR3 nucleotide sequence: TGTGCCAGCAGCCTATTTAGCGGCTACGAGCAGTACTTC. Encoded protein: CASSLFSGYEQYF.

CDR3 DNA sequence: TGTGCCAGCAGAAGAGTGGAGGGCCGGACAGATACGCAGTATTTT. Its protein product is CASRRVEGRTDTQYF. The chain uses TRBV6-1 and TRBJ2-3; possible D gene TRBD2, 6 bases. Trimming stripped 6 bases from V and 3 bases from J, with 16 bases between. The CDR3 spans 15 residues. Germline CDR1 MNHNS, CDR2 SASEGT.

V and J are TRBV5-6 and TRBJ2-7; the match to TRBD1 covers 10 bases. The junction had 5 bases not matched to a gene; V was cut back by 4 bases and J by 7 bases. Germline lookup yields CDR1 SGHDT and CDR2 YYEEEE. CDR3 size: 13 residues. The CDR3: CASSVGQGLEQYF. CDR3 DNA sequence: TGTGCCAGCAGCGTGGGACAGGGGCTTGAGCAGTACTTC.

This sequence joins TRBV7-2 and TRBJ2-7, with TRBD2 matching 10 bases. V was pared by 6 bases and J by 3 bases, with 20 bases of the junction left unmatched. The CDR3 extends over 19 amino acids. Germline V CDR1 and CDR2: SGHTA, FQGNSA. The CDR3 bases are TGTGCCAGCAGTCGACTCTTTTCAAGCGGGAGGGCCTATTTCTACGAGCAGTACTTC. Its translation: CASSRLFSSGRAYFYEQYF.

This clonotype was counted ten times or more. J is TRBJ2-5 and V is TRBV6-1; 7 bases are shared with TRBD1. This CDR3 has 15 amino acids. The ends lost 6 bases at V and 1 base at J; junction bases unmatched: 8. In germline, CDR1 is MNHNS, CDR2 SASEGT. The CDR3 DNA is TGTGCCAGCAGGAAACCTGGGACAGCCCAAGAGACCCAGTACTTC. Its protein is CASRKPGTAQETQYF.

In regard to this clonotype: This may come from a read error, since a much larger clone is one base off. V and J are TRBV5-5 and TRBJ1-1; the D is unclear. Germline lookup yields CDR1 SGHKS and CDR2 YYEKEE (reference sequence). This CDR3 has 17 amino acids. With 0 bases removed from V and 0 bases from J, the gap between germline ends came to 15 bases. The CDR3 bases are TGTGCCAGCAGCTTGGTGTCTTGGTGGTACATGAACACTGAAGCTTTCTTT. Amino acids: CASSLVSWWYMNTEAFF.

The V call is TRBV28, the J call TRBJ2-3; no clear D gene. Germline V gene data show CDR1 as MDHEN and CDR2 as SYDVKM. The V end was cut by 2 bases, the J end by 1 base, with 10 bases between. The CDR3 has 15 residues. The CDR3 DNA sequence: TGTGCCAGCAGTTTAGGTGGGTGGGGCACAGATACGCAGTATTTT. Translation: CASSLGGWGTDTQYF.

The sample holds many counts of this clonotype. The chain carries TRBV28 and TRBJ2-7; 7 nucleotides align to TRBD2. Germline loops: CDR1 MDHEN, CDR2 SYDVKM. This CDR3 is built from 17 residues. V shed 7 bases, J shed 1 base, and the junction held 16 bases outside the gene matches. CDR3 DNA sequence: TGTGCCAGCATCCCATCCCGCGGGGGAAGAAAATCCTACGAGCAGTACTTC. Translated: CASIPSRGGRKSYEQYF.

This clonotype was detected ten times or more. The CDR3 loop reads CASRGGSEPQHF. The CDR3 DNA reads TGTGCCAGCAGAGGGGGATCAGAACCCCAGCATTTT. The chain combines TRBV6-1 with TRBJ1-5; D perhaps matches TRBD1 (6 bases). Germline V gene sequence: CDR1 MNHNS, CDR2 SASEGT. V was trimmed by 6 bases and J by 10 bases, leaving 13 bases between them. This CDR3 contains 12 residues.

This clonotype was detected many times. The CDR3 sequence: CASSLVEAGELFF. The DNA of the CDR3 is TGTGCCAGCAGCTTAGTGGAGGCCGGGGAGCTGTTTTTT. V gene TRBV11-2 combines with J gene TRBJ2-2, with TRBD2 as a possible D gene (5 bases). Trimming cost V 1 base and J 6 bases, with 6 bases left between them. Germline CDR1 is SGHAT and CDR2 is FQNNGV. This CDR3 is 13 amino acids long.

This clonotype was counted ten times or more. CDR3 residues: CASSKAGQGGKLFF. CDR3 nucleotides: TGTGCCAGCAGCAAAGCTGGACAGGGGGGAAAACTGTTTTTT. V gene TRBV11-2 combines with J gene TRBJ1-4; 10 nucleotides agree with TRBD1. This CDR3 has 14 residues. The germline gives CDR1 SGHAT, CDR2 FQNNGV. The J segment lost 10 bases and the V segment lost 5 bases, leaving 7 bases of the junction unmatched.

Many counts were recorded for this clonotype. V and J are TRBV7-6 and TRBJ2-5; 9 bases match TRBD2. The CDR3 is 15 residues long. Trimming at V came to 2 bases and at J to 5 bases, leaving 6 bases not matched to a gene. Germline CDR1 is SGHVS and CDR2 is FNYEAQ. CDR3 region: CASSLMSSGTETQYF. DNA for the CDR3: TGTGCCAGCAGCTTAATGTCTAGCGGGACTGAGACCCAGTACTTC. Variable domain in full (rest from reference TRBV7-6 and TRBJ2-5): GAGVSQSPRYKVTKRGQDVALRCDPISGHVSLYWYRQALGQGPEFLTYFNYEAQQDKSGLPNDRFSAERPEGSISTLTIQRTEQRDSAMYRCASSLMSSGTETQYFGPGTRLLVL.

This clonotype was seen repeatedly, ten times or more. J is TRBJ1-5 and V is TRBV27; the match to TRBD1 covers 9 bases. CDR1 MNHEY and CDR2 SMNVEV come from the germline V gene (reference sequence). The CDR3 loop spans 16 amino acids. With V trimmed by 10 bases and J by 0 bases, 10 bases remained unmatched. The CDR3 sequence: CATRPGQGHSNQPQHF. CDR3 sequence (DNA): TGTGCCACCCGACCGGGACAGGGCCATAGCAATCAGCCCCAGCATTTT.